Each of the 10 T cell receptor beta chains below was sequenced from the same sample in a study of T cell responses to AZD1222 COVID-19 vaccine. The table came from immunoSEQ multiplex PCR; TCRdb's copy has only in-frame clones and leaves some out. The sample shows 100,000 to 150,000 clones, around 87% of them seen only once. Sequences were derived from peripheral blood, sampled on day 0 of AZD1222 vaccination. Receptor source: an adult in good health.

This chain connects TRBV19 to TRBJ2-7; 7 bases map to TRBD1. Germline CDR1 LNHDA, CDR2 SQIVND (reference sequence). The CDR3 totals 12 residues. J lost 4 bases, V lost 6 bases, and 3 bases had no gene match. CDR3 protein: CASRGRGYEQYF. The CDR3 nucleotides read TGTGCCAGTAGGGGCAGGGGGTACGAGCAGTACTTC.

This CDR3 reads CATSDPSPGWGETQYF. Here the CDR3 DNA reads TGTGCCACCAGTGATCCTTCCCCGGGCTGGGGGGAGACCCAGTACTTC. The J gene is TRBJ2-5, the V gene TRBV24-1; D possibly uses TRBD1 or TRBD2 (5 bases each). The CDR3 is 16 residues long. The germline gives CDR1 KGHDR, CDR2 SFDVKD. Trimming took off 3 bases at V and 5 bases at J, with 18 bases between the two ends.

The DNA for the CDR3 is TGTGCCAGCAGTTCTACTCTTCGGGGCGGAACTGAAGCTTTCTTT. Translation: CASSSTLRGGTEAFF. The chain joins TRBV6-2 or TRBV6-3 to TRBJ1-1; perhaps TRBD1 as D (5 bases). V was trimmed by 4 bases and J by 5 bases, leaving 17 bases between them. The germline CDR1 and CDR2 sequences are MNHEY and SVGEGT. The CDR3 consists of 15 residues.

J is TRBJ2-1 and V is TRBV7-9, with a possible D match to TRBD2 (5 bases). Germline CDR1 SEHNR, CDR2 FQNEAQ (reference sequence). Trimming pared 8 bases from V and 8 bases from J, leaving 19 bases between. The CDR3 length is 14 residues. The CDR3 here is CASSPRTRGYEQFF. In DNA, the CDR3 is TGTGCCAGCTCCCCTAGAACCCGGGGATATGAGCAGTTCTTC.

This clone came up once. The chain joins TRBV7-2 to TRBJ2-7; D is ambiguous. The V gene lost 5 bases and the J gene lost 0 bases, with 11 bases spanning the gap. Germline assignment: CDR1 SGHTA and CDR2 FQGNSA. CDR3 length: 14 amino acids. CDR3 protein: CASSQTRSSYEQYF. CDR3 DNA: TGTGCCAGCAGCCAGACAAGGAGCTCCTACGAGCAGTACTTC.

The chain couples TRBV27 to TRBJ1-4; D gene unclear. The ends were cut back, 7 bases at V and 7 bases at J, with 19 bases in the middle. The CDR3 is 15 amino acids. Germline lookup yields CDR1 MNHEY and CDR2 SMNVEV (reference sequence). The CDR3 loop reads CASKSSLLPGEKLFF. The CDR3 DNA reads as TGTGCCAGCAAATCCTCTTTATTGCCCGGTGAAAAACTGTTTTTT.

The rearrangement links TRBV6-5 to TRBJ1-2, with a tentative D call TRBD1 (6 bases). CDR3 length: 12 residues. The germline V gene has CDR1 MNHEY and CDR2 SVGAGI. V gave up 10 bases and J gave up 2 bases, with 11 bases separating them. CDR3 in DNA: TGTGCCACCGGGGACATCAACTATGGCTACACCTTC. Encoded protein: CATGDINYGYTF.

The J gene is TRBJ1-2, the V gene TRBV20-1; D is uncertain. This CDR3 has 13 amino acids. Germline V gene lookup returns CDR1 DFQATT and CDR2 SNEGSKA (reference sequence). V was shortened by 3 bases and J by 9 bases, with 17 bases between the two germline ends. CDR3 in amino acids: CSASDYGGYRYTF. DNA for the CDR3: TGCAGTGCTAGTGATTACGGAGGATATCGCTACACCTTC.

The rearrangement uses TRBV6-5 and TRBJ1-1, with 8 bases lining up with TRBD1. The junction had 10 bases not matched to a gene; V was cut back by 6 bases and J by 7 bases. CDR1 and CDR2 from the germline V gene are MNHEY and SVGAGI. The CDR3 has 14 amino acids. The CDR3 coding sequence is TGTGCCAGCAGGCCCCTTTCCGGGACAGGTGAAGCTTTCTTT. Amino acid sequence: CASRPLSGTGEAFF.

The chain combines TRBV5-4 with TRBJ1-1; TRBD1 aligns across 9 bases. Germline CDR1 SGHNT, CDR2 YYREEE (reference sequence). Unmatched junction bases numbered 5, after V lost 4 bases and J lost 1 base. The CDR3 has 15 amino acids. The CDR3 sequence is CASSGPGQGNTEAFF. CDR3 sequence (DNA): TGTGCCAGCAGCGGACCGGGACAGGGGAACACTGAAGCTTTCTTT.